The entry below gives a single T cell receptor beta chain sequence along with its context. The data originate from a study of OX40 agonist ivuxolimab in advanced cancers. The data were produced by immunoSEQ multiplex PCR, yet TCRdb's version contains in-frame clones alone and is incomplete. The sample includes about 110,000 clones, around 90% seen only once; the top ten take under 0.85%. The sequence was obtained from an adult with an advanced solid tumor such as melanoma, head and neck, liver or kidney cancer. The specimen comprised CD4+ or CD8+ T cells sorted from blood, sampled in a trial of the OX40 agonist ivuxolimab.

CDR3 nucleotides: TGTGCCAGTACCTCAGGGGGGAATGAGCAGTTCTTC. Encoded protein: CASTSGGNEQFF. The V and J genes are TRBV19 and TRBJ2-1, with D tentatively TRBD1 (7 bases). This CDR3 is 12 amino acids long. The V end lost 7 bases, the J end lost 7 bases, and 11 bases lay between the germline ends. Germline CDR1 is LNHDA and CDR2 is SQIVND (reference sequence).